Listed here are 19 T cell receptor beta chains from one sample, sequenced in a study of T cell responses to AZD1222 COVID-19 vaccine. Data came from immunoSEQ multiplex PCR; TCRdb stores just in-frame clones and leaves some out. Here the sample spans about 100,000 clones, approximately 87% being singletons. The sequences come from peripheral blood, collected on day 0 of AZD1222 vaccination. These receptors were collected from an adult in good health.

The rearrangement uses TRBV6-2 or TRBV6-3 and TRBJ1-1; the D is unclear. The CDR3 runs 17 residues. Deletions cut 2 bases from V and 0 bases from J, with 16 bases between. Per germline, CDR1 MNHEY and CDR2 SVGEGT. The CDR3 nucleotides are TGTGCCAGCAGTTACGCTTTCCCAGGAGTCATGAACACTGAAGCTTTCTTT. Translation gives CASSYAFPGVMNTEAFF.

The chain combines TRBV7-2 with TRBJ1-1; D uncertain. V gave up 4 bases and J gave up 7 bases, with 19 bases separating them. The CDR3 consists of 15 residues. Germline CDR1 is SGHTA and CDR2 is FQGNSA. Here the CDR3 DNA reads TGTGCCAGCAGCTCCCCAGGAACAGCCTCTTATGAAGCTTTCTTT. Its translation: CASSSPGTASYEAFF.

This chain connects TRBV5-1 to TRBJ2-3; D not certain. Germline V gene data show CDR1 as SGHRS and CDR2 as YFSETQ. The CDR3 consists of 14 residues. Trimming removed 7 bases at V and 2 bases at J, with 14 bases between. The CDR3 DNA reads as TGCGCCAGCTCGTCTGGAGCCCTCACAGATACGCAGTATTTT. This encodes CASSSGALTDTQYF.

The genes are TRBV10-3 and TRBJ2-2, with 14 nucleotides matching TRBD2. This CDR3 has 17 amino acids. With 5 bases clipped from V and 5 bases from J, the junction kept 7 bases outside the gene matches. Germline loops: CDR1 ENHRY, CDR2 SYGVKD. For the CDR3, the DNA is TGTGCCATCAGTAGAGGGACTAGCGGGAGTGGGACCGGGGAGCTGTTTTTT. Translating it yields CAISRGTSGSGTGELFF.

The rearrangement joins TRBV5-1 to TRBJ2-4, with unresolved D. CDR1 and CDR2 from the germline V gene are SGHRS and YFSETQ. The CDR3 has 13 residues. V lost 4 bases and J 9 bases, leaving 14 bases between the germline ends. CDR3 sequence (DNA): TGCGCCAGCAGCGACGACGGCCCGGTCATTCAGTACTTC. Protein: CASSDDGPVIQYF.

The chain employs TRBV5-6 and TRBJ1-2; TRBD1 is a possible D gene (5 bases). In germline, CDR1 is SGHDT, CDR2 YYEEEE. The V end lost 3 bases, the J end lost 3 bases, and 9 bases lay between the germline ends. The CDR3 sequence is 13 residues long. This CDR3 reads CASSSQAHYGYTF. The DNA for the CDR3 is TGTGCCAGCAGCTCACAGGCGCACTATGGCTACACCTTC.

As DNA, the CDR3 is TGTGCCAGCTCACAAGGACAGGGAGACTCTGGAAACACCATATATTTT. Its protein is CASSQGQGDSGNTIYF. The chain joins TRBV18 to TRBJ1-3; TRBD1 aligns across 8 bases. From germline, CDR1 is KGHSH and CDR2 LQKENI. This CDR3 is built from 16 residues. Losses at the gene ends were 4 bases for V and 0 bases for J; bases not matched to a gene: 5.

This sequence joins TRBV18 and TRBJ1-2, with 7 bases matching TRBD1. The CDR3 extends over 14 amino acids. J gave up 5 bases and V 3 bases, and 6 bases lay outside the gene matches. Germline CDR1 reads KGHSH; CDR2 reads LQKENI. CDR3 sequence: CASSPDRALYGYTF. CDR3 bases: TGTGCCAGCTCACCCGACAGGGCTCTTTATGGCTACACCTTC.

This clone was seen only once. The chain uses TRBV10-3 and TRBJ1-2, with TRBD1 matching 8 bases. Per germline, CDR1 ENHRY and CDR2 SYGVKD. Unmatched junction bases numbered 7, after V lost 0 bases and J lost 7 bases. This CDR3 has 15 residues. DNA for the CDR3: TGTGCCATCAGTGAGTCAGGACAGGGTGCAGGTGGCTACACCTTC. Its protein is CAISESGQGAGGYTF.

The chain employs TRBV10-1 and TRBJ2-3; D gene ambiguous. The germline V gene has CDR1 WNHNN and CDR2 SYGVQD (reference sequence). The V gene lost 4 bases and the J gene lost 0 bases, with 8 bases spanning the gap. The CDR3 has 14 residues. CDR3 DNA sequence: TGCGCCAGCAGTGGGAAGGCCAGCACAGATACGCAGTATTTT. Its translation is CASSGKASTDTQYF.

The rearrangement joins TRBV3-1 (or the pseudogene TRBV3-2) to TRBJ2-7, with D possibly matching TRBD2 (6 bases). Per germline, CDR1 LGHDT and CDR2 YNNKEL (reference sequence). V lost 1 base, J lost 2 bases, and 15 bases lay in between. CDR3 length equals 16 residues. The CDR3 DNA sequence: TGTGCCAGCAGCCAAGCCCCCCCGGGGGTTACCTACGAGCAGTACTTC. Its protein is CASSQAPPGVTYEQYF.

This rearrangement joins TRBV4-1 to TRBJ1-5; 8 bases map to TRBD1. V lost 4 bases to trimming and J lost 1 base; unmatched junction nucleotides: 6. Per germline, CDR1 MGHRA and CDR2 YSYEKL. This CDR3 is built from 16 residues. As DNA, the CDR3 is TGCGCCAGCAGCCCGAGACAGGGGACAAGCAATCAGCCCCAGCATTTT. Amino acid sequence: CASSPRQGTSNQPQHF.

This chain joins TRBV5-1 and TRBJ1-5; no clear D gene. V was clipped by 2 bases and J by 4 bases, with 7 bases between them. This CDR3 spans 13 amino acids. Germline loops: CDR1 SGHRS, CDR2 YFSETQ. The CDR3 DNA reads as TGCGCCAGCAGCTTAGTCGGGAATCAGCCCCAGCATTTT. Translated, it gives CASSLVGNQPQHF.

This chain uses TRBV12-5 with TRBJ1-2; 8 bases fit TRBD1. After removal of 5 bases from V and 8 bases from J, the junction contained 13 bases not matched to a gene. CDR3 length equals 15 residues. Germline values: CDR1 LGHNT, CDR2 FRNRAP. In DNA, the CDR3 is TGTGCTAGTGGTCTCGACCCTTGGACAGGGCTGGGCTACACCTTC. This translates into CASGLDPWTGLGYTF.

The chain is built from TRBV6-5 and TRBJ1-5, with no clear D. Germline V gives CDR1 MNHEY, CDR2 SVGAGI. Deletions cut 9 bases from V and 4 bases from J, with 16 bases between. CDR3 size: 14 residues. CDR3 amino acids: CASFPRGGNQPQHF. The DNA of the CDR3 is TGTGCCAGTTTTCCTCGGGGTGGGAATCAGCCCCAGCATTTT.

The V and J genes are TRBV6-9 and TRBJ2-7; 8 positions match TRBD1. V shed 4 bases, J shed 3 bases, and the junction held 5 bases outside the gene matches. Germline loops: CDR1 MNHGY, CDR2 SVAAGI. The CDR3 runs 14 residues. The CDR3 coding sequence is TGTGCCAGCAGTTCCTGGGACAGGATCTACGAGCAGTACTTC. Protein: CASSSWDRIYEQYF.

V and J are TRBV7-3 and TRBJ2-6; D uncertain. V was pared by 2 bases and J by 4 bases, with 9 bases between. Germline assignment: CDR1 SGHTA and CDR2 FQGTGA. This CDR3 is built from 15 residues. The CDR3 coding sequence is TGTGCCAGCAGCTTAGGTCACTCCGGGGCCAACGTCCTGACTTTC. Translation: CASSLGHSGANVLTF.

The V and J genes are TRBV12-3 or TRBV12-4 and TRBJ1-2, with 8 bases fitting TRBD1. The CDR3 runs 13 residues. Trimming took 6 bases from V and 6 from J; bases not matched to a gene: 6. The DNA for the CDR3 is TGTGCCAGCAGCCCTCGGACAGGGCATGGCTACACCTTC. Protein product: CASSPRTGHGYTF.

The chain combines TRBV5-4 with TRBJ2-5, with TRBD2 identical over 10 bases. This CDR3 spans 15 amino acids. Germline V gene sequence: CDR1 SGHNT, CDR2 YYREEE (reference sequence). The V segment lost 3 bases and the J segment 4 bases; nucleotides outside the gene matches: 6. The CDR3: CASSSLAGDRETQYF. CDR3 nucleotides: TGTGCCAGCAGCTCGCTAGCGGGGGATCGAGAGACCCAGTACTTC.